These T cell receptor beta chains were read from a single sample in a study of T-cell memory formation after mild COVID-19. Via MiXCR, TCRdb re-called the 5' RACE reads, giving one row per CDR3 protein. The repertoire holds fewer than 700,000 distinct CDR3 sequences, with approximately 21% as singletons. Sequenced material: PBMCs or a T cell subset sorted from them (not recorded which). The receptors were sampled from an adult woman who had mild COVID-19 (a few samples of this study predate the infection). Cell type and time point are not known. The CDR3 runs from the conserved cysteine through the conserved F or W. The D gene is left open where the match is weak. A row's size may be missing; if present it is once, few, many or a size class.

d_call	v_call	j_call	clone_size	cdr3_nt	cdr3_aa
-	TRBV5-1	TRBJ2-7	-	TGCGCCAGCAGAACACAACAGGGCTACGAGCAGTACTTC	CASRTQQGYEQYF
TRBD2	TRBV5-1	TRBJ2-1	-	TGCGCCAGCAGCTTGCAACTAGCGGGGCACAATGAGCAGTTCTTC	CASSLQLAGHNEQFF
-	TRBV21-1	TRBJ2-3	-	TGTGCCAGCAGCAAATCGGCACCGGGACAGGGGGCGCATGAAAAGCATAAAGATACGCAGTATTTT	CASSKSAPGQGAHEKHKDTQYF
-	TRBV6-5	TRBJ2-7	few	TGTGCCACCCTGGACAGCCGCTCCTACGAGCAGTACTTC	CATLDSRSYEQYF
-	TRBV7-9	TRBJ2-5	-	TGTGCCAGCAGCTTATCCGTAGGGAATCAAGAGACCCAGTACTTC	CASSLSVGNQETQYF
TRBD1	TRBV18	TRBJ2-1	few	TGTGCCAGCTCACCGCGGGACAGGGGGAATGAGCAGTTCTTC	CASSPRDRGNEQFF
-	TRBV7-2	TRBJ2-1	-	TGTGCCAGCAGCTTTAGTGAGCCGCAGTTCTTC	CASSFSEPQFF
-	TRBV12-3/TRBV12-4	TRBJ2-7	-	TGTGCCAGCAGCCGATCAGGAGCCTATCACGAGCAGTACTTC	CASSRSGAYHEQYF
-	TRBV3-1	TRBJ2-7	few	TGTGCCAGCAGCCTCTTGCTGGGACTCGAGCAGTACTTC	CASSLLLGLEQYF
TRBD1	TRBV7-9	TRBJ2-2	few	TGTGCCAGCAGCTTAGGGCCGATGACAGGGACGGACACCGGGGAGCTGTTTTTT	CASSLGPMTGTDTGELFF
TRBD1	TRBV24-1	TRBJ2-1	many	TGTGCCACCAGTGACCTGACAGGGCCTAATCACAATGAGCAGTTCTTC	CATSDLTGPNHNEQFF
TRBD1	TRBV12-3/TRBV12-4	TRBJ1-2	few	TGTGCCAGCAGACAACAGGGGGCAGGTGGCTACACCTTC	CASRQQGAGGYTF
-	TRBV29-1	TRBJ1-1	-	TGCAGCGTTGCAGACCTCATGAACACTGAAGCTTTCTTT	CSVADLMNTEAFF
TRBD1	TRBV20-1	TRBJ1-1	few	TGCAGTGCTAGAGACTCAGGGGGAGGCGGGACTGAAGCTTTCTTT	CSARDSGGGGTEAFF
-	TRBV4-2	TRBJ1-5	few	TGTGCCAGCAGCCAGGACGGGAGAACTCATCAGCCCCAGCATTTT	CASSQDGRTHQPQHF
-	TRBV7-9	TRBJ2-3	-	TGTGCCAGCAGCTTAGTTTTGGGTAGCACAGATACGCAGTATTTT	CASSLVLGSTDTQYF
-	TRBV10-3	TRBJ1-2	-	TGTGCCATCAGGGGCATATATGGCTACACCTTC	CAIRGIYGYTF
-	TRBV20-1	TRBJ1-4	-	TGCAGTGCTAGAGTCCAGGGAACGACTAATGAAAAACTGTTTTTT	CSARVQGTTNEKLFF
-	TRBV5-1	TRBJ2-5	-	TGCGCCAGCAGCTCCATCGGACTCGCGTTGTACCAAGAGACCCAGTACTTC	CASSSIGLALYQETQYF
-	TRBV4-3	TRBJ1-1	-	TGCGCCAGCAGCCGATACAGCGGGGGTGGCACTGAAGCTTTCTTT	CASSRYSGGGTEAFF
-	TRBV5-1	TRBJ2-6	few	TGCGCCAGCAGCTTGGATACAGGATCAGACTCTGGGGCCAACGTCCTGACTTTC	CASSLDTGSDSGANVLTF
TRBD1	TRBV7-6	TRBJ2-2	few	TGTGCCAGCAGCGACGGACAGGGCACCGGGGAGCTGTTTTTT	CASSDGQGTGELFF
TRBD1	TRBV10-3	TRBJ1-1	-	TGTGCCATCAGCACAGGGGGGAACACTGAAGCTTTCTTT	CAISTGGNTEAFF
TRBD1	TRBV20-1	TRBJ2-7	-	TGCAGTGCTACCGGGACAGCGTTATACGAGCAGTACTTC	CSATGTALYEQYF
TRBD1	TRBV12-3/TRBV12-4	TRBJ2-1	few	TGTGCCAGCAGTTTTGCAGGGGGCAGGAATGAGCAGTTCTTC	CASSFAGGRNEQFF
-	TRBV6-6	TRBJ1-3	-	TGTGCCAGCAGTTACGCCCAGGGGAAGGAGAGCTCTGGAAACACCATATATTTT	CASSYAQGKESSGNTIYF
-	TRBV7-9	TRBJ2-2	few	TGTGCCAGCAGCGCCCCGCGTTTGGGCGCCGGGGAGCTGTTTTTT	CASSAPRLGAGELFF
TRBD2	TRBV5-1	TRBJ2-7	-	TGCGCCAGCAGCGGTGGACTAGCGGTGTCTGCCGAGCAGTACTTC	CASSGGLAVSAEQYF
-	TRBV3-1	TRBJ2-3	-	TGTGCCAGCAGGCCGGGCGGAACCCACACAGATACGCAGTATTTT	CASRPGGTHTDTQYF
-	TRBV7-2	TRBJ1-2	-	TGTGCCAGCACCAGAAATGGGGGGGGCTATGGCTACACCTTC	CASTRNGGGYGYTF
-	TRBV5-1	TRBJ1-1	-	TGCGCCAGCAGCTTGGCCAGGGCTGAAGCTTTCTTT	CASSLARAEAFF